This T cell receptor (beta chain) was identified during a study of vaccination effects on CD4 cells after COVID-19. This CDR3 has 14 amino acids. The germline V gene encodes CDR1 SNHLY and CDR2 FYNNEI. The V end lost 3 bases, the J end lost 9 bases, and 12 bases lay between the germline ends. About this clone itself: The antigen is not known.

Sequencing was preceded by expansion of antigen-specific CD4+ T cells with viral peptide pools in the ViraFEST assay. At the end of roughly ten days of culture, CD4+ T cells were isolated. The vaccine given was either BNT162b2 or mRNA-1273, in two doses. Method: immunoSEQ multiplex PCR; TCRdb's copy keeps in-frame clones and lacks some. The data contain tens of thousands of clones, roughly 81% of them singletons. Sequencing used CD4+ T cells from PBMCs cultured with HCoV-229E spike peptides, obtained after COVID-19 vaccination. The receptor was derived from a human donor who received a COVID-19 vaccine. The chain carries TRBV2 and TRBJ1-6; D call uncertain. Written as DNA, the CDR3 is TGTGCCAGCAGTGATAAAAACGCCCTTTCACCCCTCCACTTT. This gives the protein CASSDKNALSPLHF.